Listed here are 5 T cell receptor beta chains from one sample, sequenced in a study of neoadjuvant anti-PD-1 for oral cavity cancer. Data came from immunoSEQ multiplex PCR; TCRdb stores just in-frame clones and leaves some out. The repertoire holds roughly 13,000 clones, with about 65% as singletons. The sequenced sample was PBMCs, obtained before nivolumab (anti-PD-1) treatment. All receptors derive from a person aged 35-80 years with oral cavity squamous cell carcinoma.

V gene TRBV7-8 combines with J gene TRBJ2-5; TRBD2 is a possible D gene (6 bases). With 4 bases removed from V and 10 bases from J, the gap between germline ends came to 19 bases. Germline V CDR1 and CDR2: SGHVS, FQNEAQ. The CDR3 runs to 14 residues. In nucleotides, the CDR3 is TGTGCCAGCAGCTCAGTCGGGACTGGGGAAAACCAGTACTTC. It encodes CASSSVGTGENQYF. Full variable domain (outside the CDR3, taken from reference TRBV7-8 and TRBJ2-5): GAGVSQSPRYKVAKRGQDVALRCDPISGHVSLFWYQQALGQGPEFLTYFQNEAQLDKSGLPSDRFFAERPEGSVSTLKIQRTQQEDSAVYLCASSSVGTGENQYFGPGTRLLVL.

V is TRBV5-8 and J is TRBJ1-5; D might be TRBD1 (5 bases). V gave up 1 base and J gave up 0 bases, with 14 bases separating them. CDR1 SGHTS and CDR2 YDEGEE come from the germline V gene. This CDR3 contains 17 residues. The CDR3 coding sequence is TGTGCCAGCAGCTTGAGGCGGGCAGGGTATAGCAATCAGCCCCAGCATTTT. Translating it yields CASSLRRAGYSNQPQHF.

V and J are TRBV13 and TRBJ1-5; D is possibly TRBD1 (6 bases). The CDR3 consists of 14 residues. Germline V lookup: CDR1 PRHDT, CDR2 FYEKMQ (reference sequence). Deletions cut 5 bases from V and 3 bases from J, with 11 bases between. CDR3 DNA: TGTGCCAGCAGCCAAGGGGGGAACAATCAGCCCCAGCATTTT. Amino acids: CASSQGGNNQPQHF.

This clone turned up a few times. The CDR3, as DNA: TGCGCCAGCAGCTTGGCCGGGGGAGGGGCCCAGCCCCAGCATTTT. Protein product: CASSLAGGGAQPQHF. The rearrangement joins TRBV5-1 to TRBJ1-5; tentative D call: TRBD1 (5 bases). Germline lookup yields CDR1 SGHRS and CDR2 YFSETQ. This CDR3 contains 15 residues. The ends were cut back, 0 bases at V and 7 bases at J, with 14 bases in the middle.

This clone was observed a handful of times. The CDR3 spells CASRPSWRGQKNTEAFF. CDR3 DNA: TGTGCCAGTAGACCGAGTTGGAGGGGACAGAAAAACACTGAAGCTTTCTTT. This chain joins TRBV19 and TRBJ1-1; 7 positions agree with TRBD1. V shed 6 bases, J shed 2 bases, and the junction held 15 bases outside the gene matches. CDR3 size: 17 residues. Per the germline V gene, CDR1 is LNHDA and CDR2 is SQIVND (reference sequence).